This T cell receptor beta chain was sequenced during a study of CD8 T cells in ankylosing spondylitis. General study results and limits: CD8+ disease-linked clones were present at relatively low frequencies in blood. Before this, some motif variants had been reported in reactive arthritis synovial fluid and blood.

A note on this clonotype: Its antigen is undetermined.

This CDR3 comprises 12 residues. Between the trimmed V and J ends, which lost 5 bases and 9 bases, there was a span of 14 bases. Germline CDR1 reads DFQATT; CDR2 reads SNEGSKA (reference sequence). For TCR beta, libraries came from quantitative 5'-RACE with molecular barcodes. TCRdb reprocessed the 5' RACE reads via MiXCR and lists one record per CDR3 protein. This sample has 380,000 or so distinct CDR3 sequences, with 20% found just once. The gene calls are TRBV20-1 and TRBJ2-1; D remains unclear. This sequence was found in a male donor with ankylosing spondylitis or in good health (not recorded which). Sequenced material: blood, either unsorted or a sorted T cell fraction (not recorded which). CDR3 sequence (DNA): TGCAGTGCTCCTCGCGCCTCGGTTGAGCAGTTCTTC. It yields the protein CSAPRASVEQFF.